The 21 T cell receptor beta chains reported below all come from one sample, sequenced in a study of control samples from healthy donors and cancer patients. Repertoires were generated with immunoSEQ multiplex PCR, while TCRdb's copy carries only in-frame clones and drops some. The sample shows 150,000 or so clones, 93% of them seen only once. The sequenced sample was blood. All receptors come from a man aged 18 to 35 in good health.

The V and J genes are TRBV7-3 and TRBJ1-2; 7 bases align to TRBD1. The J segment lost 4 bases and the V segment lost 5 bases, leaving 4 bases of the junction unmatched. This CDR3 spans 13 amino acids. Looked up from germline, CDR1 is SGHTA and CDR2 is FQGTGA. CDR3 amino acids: CASSPGGLYGYTF. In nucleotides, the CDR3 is TGTGCCAGCAGCCCAGGGGGACTCTATGGCTACACCTTC. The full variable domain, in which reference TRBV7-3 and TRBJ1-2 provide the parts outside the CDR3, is GAGVSQTPSNKVTEKGKYVELRCDPISGHTALYWYRQSLGQGPEFLIYFQGTGAADDSGLPNDRFFAVRPEGSVSTLKIQRTERGDSAVYLCASSPGGLYGYTFGSGTRLTVV.

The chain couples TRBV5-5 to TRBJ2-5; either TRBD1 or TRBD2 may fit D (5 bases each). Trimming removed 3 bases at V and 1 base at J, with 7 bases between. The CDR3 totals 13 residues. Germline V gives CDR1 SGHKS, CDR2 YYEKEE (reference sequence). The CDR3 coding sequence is TGTGCCAGCAGCTGGGGGACCCAAGAGACCCAGTACTTC. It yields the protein CASSWGTQETQYF. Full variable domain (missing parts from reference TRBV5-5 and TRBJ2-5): DAGVTQSPTHLIKTRGQQVTLRCSPISGHKSVSWYQQVLGQGPQFIFQYYEKEERGRGNFPDRFSARQFPNYSSELNVNALLLGDSALYLCASSWGTQETQYFGPGTRLLVL.

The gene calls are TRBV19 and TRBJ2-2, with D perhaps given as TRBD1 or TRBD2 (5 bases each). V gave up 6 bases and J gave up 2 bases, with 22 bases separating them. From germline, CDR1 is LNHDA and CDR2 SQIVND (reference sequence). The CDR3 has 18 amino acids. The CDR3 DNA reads TGTGCCAGTAGCATCCCTAGGTGGGGGATGGGAAACACCGGGGAGCTGTTTTTT. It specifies CASSIPRWGMGNTGELFF. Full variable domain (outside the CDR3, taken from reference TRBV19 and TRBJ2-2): DGGITQSPKYLFRKEGQNVTLSCEQNLNHDAMYWYRQDPGQGLRLIYYSQIVNDFQKGDIAEGYSVSREKKESFPLTVTSAQKNPTAFYLCASSIPRWGMGNTGELFFGEGSRLTVL.

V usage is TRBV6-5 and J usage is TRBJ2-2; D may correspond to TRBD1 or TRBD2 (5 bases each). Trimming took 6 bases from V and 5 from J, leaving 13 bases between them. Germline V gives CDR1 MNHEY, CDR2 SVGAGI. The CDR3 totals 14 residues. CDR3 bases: TGTGCCAGCAGGAGGGGCCGAGGGACCGGGGAGCTGTTTTTT. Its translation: CASRRGRGTGELFF.

CDR3 protein: CASSTQGVTNQPQHF. CDR3 nucleotides: TGTGCCAGTAGTACACAGGGGGTCACTAATCAGCCCCAGCATTTT. The chain is built from TRBV19 and TRBJ1-5; 8 bases are shared with TRBD1. The V segment lost 4 bases and the J segment 4 bases; nucleotides outside the gene matches: 6. The CDR3 is 15 amino acids. CDR1 LNHDA and CDR2 SQIVND come from the germline V gene (reference sequence). The variable domain in full, with the rest retrieved from reference TRBV19 and TRBJ1-5, is DGGITQSPKYLFRKEGQNVTLSCEQNLNHDAMYWYRQDPGQGLRLIYYSQIVNDFQKGDIAEGYSVSREKKESFPLTVTSAQKNPTAFYLCASSTQGVTNQPQHFGDGTRLSIL.

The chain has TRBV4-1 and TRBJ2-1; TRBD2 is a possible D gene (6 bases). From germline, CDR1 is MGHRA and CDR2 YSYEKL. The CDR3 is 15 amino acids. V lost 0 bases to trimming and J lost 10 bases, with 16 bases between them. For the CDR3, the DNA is TGCGCCAGCAGCCAAGAGGGAGTGTCGGGGGACGAGCAGTTCTTC. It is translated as CASSQEGVSGDEQFF.

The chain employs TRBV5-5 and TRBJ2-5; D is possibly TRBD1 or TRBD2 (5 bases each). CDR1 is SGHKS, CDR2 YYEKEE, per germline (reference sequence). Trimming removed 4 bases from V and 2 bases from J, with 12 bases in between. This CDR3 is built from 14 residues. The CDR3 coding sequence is TGTGCCAGCAGCCTAACGGGACGGCAAGAGACCCAGTACTTC. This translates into CASSLTGRQETQYF.

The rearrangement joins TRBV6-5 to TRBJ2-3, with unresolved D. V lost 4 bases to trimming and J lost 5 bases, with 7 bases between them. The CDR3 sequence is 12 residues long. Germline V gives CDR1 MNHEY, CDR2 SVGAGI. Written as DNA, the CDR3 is TGTGCCAGCAGTTCTGCTAGAGATACGCAGTATTTT. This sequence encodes CASSSARDTQYF.

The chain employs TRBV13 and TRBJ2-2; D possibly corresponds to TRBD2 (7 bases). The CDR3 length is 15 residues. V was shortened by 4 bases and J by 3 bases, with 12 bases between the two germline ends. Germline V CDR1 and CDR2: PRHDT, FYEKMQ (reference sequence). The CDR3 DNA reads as TGTGCCAGCAGCTCCACAGGGAGGGACACCGGGGAGCTGTTTTTT. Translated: CASSSTGRDTGELFF.

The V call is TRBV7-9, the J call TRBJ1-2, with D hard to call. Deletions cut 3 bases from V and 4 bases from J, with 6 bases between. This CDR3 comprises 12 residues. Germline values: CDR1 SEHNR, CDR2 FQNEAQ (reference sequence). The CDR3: CASSFAVYGYTF. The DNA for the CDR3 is TGTGCCAGCAGCTTCGCGGTCTATGGCTACACCTTC.

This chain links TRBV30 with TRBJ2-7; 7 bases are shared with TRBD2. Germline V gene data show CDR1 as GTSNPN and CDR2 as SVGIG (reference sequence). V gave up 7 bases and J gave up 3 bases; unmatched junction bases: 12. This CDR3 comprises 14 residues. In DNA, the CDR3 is TGTGCCTCTATGAGGCGGGGGAGCGGCTACGAGCAGTACTTC. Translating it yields CASMRRGSGYEQYF.

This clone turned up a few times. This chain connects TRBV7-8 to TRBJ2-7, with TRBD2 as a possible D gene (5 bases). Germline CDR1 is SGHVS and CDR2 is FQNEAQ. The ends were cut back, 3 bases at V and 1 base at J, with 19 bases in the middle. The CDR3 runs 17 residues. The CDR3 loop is CASSFSGGSSASYEQYF. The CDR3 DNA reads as TGTGCCAGCAGCTTCTCTGGTGGGAGCAGTGCATCCTACGAGCAGTACTTC. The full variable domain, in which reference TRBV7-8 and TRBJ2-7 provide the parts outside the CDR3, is GAGVSQSPRYKVAKRGQDVALRCDPISGHVSLFWYQQALGQGPEFLTYFQNEAQLDKSGLPSDRFFAERPEGSVSTLKIQRTQQEDSAVYLCASSFSGGSSASYEQYFGPGTRLTVT.

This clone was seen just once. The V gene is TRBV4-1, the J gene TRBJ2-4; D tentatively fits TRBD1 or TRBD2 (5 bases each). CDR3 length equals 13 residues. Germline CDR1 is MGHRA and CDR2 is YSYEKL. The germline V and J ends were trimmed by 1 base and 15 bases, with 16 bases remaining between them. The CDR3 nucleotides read TGCGCCAGCAGCCAAGGAGGGACGTCCCCGCGGTACTTC. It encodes CASSQGGTSPRYF.

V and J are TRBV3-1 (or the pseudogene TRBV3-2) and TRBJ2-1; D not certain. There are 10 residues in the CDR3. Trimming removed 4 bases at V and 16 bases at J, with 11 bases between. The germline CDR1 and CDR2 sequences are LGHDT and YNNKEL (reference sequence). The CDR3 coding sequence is TGTGCCAGCAGCCCGCTCTCATGTTTCTTC. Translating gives CASSPLSCFF.

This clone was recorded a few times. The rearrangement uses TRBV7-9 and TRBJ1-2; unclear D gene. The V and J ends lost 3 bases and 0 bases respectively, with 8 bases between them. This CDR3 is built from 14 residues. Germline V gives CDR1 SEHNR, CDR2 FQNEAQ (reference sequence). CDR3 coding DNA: TGTGCCAGCAGCTTGAAAGAATCTAACTATGGCTACACCTTC. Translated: CASSLKESNYGYTF.

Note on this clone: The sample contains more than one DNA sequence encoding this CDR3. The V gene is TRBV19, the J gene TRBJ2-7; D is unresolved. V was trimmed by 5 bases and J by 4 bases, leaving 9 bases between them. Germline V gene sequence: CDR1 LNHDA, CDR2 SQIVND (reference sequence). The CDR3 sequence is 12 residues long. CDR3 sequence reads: CASSPDGYEQYF. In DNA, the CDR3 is TGTGCCAGTAGTCCGGACGGGTACGAGCAGTACTTC.

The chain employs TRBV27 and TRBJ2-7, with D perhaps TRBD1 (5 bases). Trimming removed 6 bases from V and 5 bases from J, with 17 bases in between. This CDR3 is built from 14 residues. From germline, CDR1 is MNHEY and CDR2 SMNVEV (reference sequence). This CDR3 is CASRGQSPRHEQYF. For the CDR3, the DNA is TGTGCCAGCAGGGGGCAATCTCCTAGGCACGAGCAGTACTTC.

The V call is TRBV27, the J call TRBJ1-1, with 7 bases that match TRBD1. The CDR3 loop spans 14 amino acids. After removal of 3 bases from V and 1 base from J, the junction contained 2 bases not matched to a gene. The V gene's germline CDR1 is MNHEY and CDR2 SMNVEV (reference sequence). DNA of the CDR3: TGTGCCAGCAGTTTTAACAGGGGGAACACTGAAGCTTTCTTT. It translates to CASSFNRGNTEAFF.

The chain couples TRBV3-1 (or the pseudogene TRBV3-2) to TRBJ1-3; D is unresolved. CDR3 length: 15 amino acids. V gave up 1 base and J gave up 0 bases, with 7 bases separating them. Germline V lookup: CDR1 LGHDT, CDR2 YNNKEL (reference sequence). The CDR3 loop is CASSQADNSGNTIYF. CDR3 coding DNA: TGTGCCAGCAGCCAAGCGGATAACTCTGGAAACACCATATATTTT.

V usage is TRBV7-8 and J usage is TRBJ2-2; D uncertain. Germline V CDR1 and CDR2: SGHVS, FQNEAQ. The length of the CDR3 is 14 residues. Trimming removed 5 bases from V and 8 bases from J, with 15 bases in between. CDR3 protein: CASSQSRATGELFF. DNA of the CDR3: TGTGCCAGCAGCCAAAGTAGGGCTACTGGGGAGCTGTTTTTT.

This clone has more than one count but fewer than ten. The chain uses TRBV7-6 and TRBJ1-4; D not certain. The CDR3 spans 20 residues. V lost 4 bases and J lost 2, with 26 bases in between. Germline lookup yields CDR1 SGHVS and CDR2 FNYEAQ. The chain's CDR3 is CASSSRAFVRTSSTNEKLFF. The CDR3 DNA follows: TGTGCCAGCAGCTCGCGCGCCTTCGTACGGACCTCCTCCACTAATGAAAAACTGTTTTTT.